This T cell receptor (beta chain) was sequenced during a study of radiation and T cells in renal cell carcinoma. Assay used: immunoSEQ multiplex PCR; TCRdb lists only in-frame clones, some missing. The data contain about 140,000 clones, less than 85% of them singletons. Time point: baseline pretreatment blood. Treatment defined: 15 Gy SBRT to primary tumor, nephrectomy 4 weeks later. Per the germline V gene, CDR1 is SGHRS and CDR2 is YFSETQ. CDR3 length equals 14 residues. V lost 1 base and J lost 1, with 8 bases in between. Here the sequenced sample was blood, taken from a patient whose treatment included radiotherapy and nephrectomy. This TCR came from a woman aged 50 to 60 with renal cell carcinoma. This chain uses TRBV5-1 with TRBJ2-5; the D gene is possibly TRBD1 (5 bases). CDR3 amino acids: CASSLTGSQETQYF. CDR3 DNA: TGCGCCAGCAGCTTGACAGGTTCCCAAGAGACCCAGTACTTC.